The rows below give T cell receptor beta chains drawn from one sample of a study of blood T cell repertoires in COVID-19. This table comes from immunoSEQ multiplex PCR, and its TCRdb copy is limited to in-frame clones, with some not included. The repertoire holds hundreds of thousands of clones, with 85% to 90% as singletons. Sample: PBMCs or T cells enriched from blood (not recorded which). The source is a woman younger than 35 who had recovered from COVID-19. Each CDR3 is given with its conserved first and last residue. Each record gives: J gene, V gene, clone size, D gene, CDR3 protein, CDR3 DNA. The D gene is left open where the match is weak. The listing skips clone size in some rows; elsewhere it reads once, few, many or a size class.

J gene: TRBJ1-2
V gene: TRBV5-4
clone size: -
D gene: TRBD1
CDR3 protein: CASSLGAGGARGYTF
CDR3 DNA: TGTGCCAGCAGCTTGGGAGCAGGGGGCGCGAGAGGCTACACCTTC

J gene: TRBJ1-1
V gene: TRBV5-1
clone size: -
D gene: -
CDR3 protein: CASSFTGPNTEAFF
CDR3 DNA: TGCGCCAGCAGCTTTACAGGGCCGAACACTGAAGCTTTCTTT

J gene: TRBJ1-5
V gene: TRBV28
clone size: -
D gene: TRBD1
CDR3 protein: CASSLSRDRDGNQPQHF
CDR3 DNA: TGTGCCAGCAGTTTGTCCCGGGACAGGGACGGTAATCAGCCCCAGCATTTT

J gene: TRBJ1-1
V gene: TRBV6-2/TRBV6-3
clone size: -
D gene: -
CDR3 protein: CASSSGVRGMNTEAFF
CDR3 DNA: TGTGCCAGCAGTTCAGGGGTAAGGGGAATGAACACTGAAGCTTTCTTT

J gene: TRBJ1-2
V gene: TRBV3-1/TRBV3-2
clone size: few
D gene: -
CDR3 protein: CASSRQGAGYTF
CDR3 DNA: TGTGCCAGCAGTCGCCAGGGTGCTGGCTACACCTTC

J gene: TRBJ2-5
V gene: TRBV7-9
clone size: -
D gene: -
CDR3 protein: CASSQGGGGTQYF
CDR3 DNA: TGTGCCAGCAGCCAAGGAGGGGGCGGGACCCAGTACTTC

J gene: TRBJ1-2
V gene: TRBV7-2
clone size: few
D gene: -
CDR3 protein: CASSLKWGTDYGYTF
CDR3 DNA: TGTGCCAGCAGCTTAAAGTGGGGGACTGACTATGGCTACACCTTC

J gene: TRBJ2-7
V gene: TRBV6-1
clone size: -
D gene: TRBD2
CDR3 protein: CASSGLAGGSSYEQYF
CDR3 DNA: TGTGCCAGCAGTGGGCTAGCGGGGGGCAGCTCCTACGAGCAGTACTTC

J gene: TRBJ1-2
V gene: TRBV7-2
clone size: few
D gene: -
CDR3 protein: CASSLLAANYGYTF
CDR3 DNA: TGTGCCAGCAGCTTACTAGCAGCTAACTATGGCTACACCTTC

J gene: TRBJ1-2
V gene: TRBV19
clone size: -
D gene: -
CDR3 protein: CASSPSGAANYGYTF
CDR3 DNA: TGTGCCAGCAGTCCGTCAGGGGCTGCTAACTATGGCTACACCTTC

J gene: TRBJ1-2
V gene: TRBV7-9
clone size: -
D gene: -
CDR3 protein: CASTPRGALSSDYGYTF
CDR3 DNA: TGTGCCAGCACCCCACGGGGGGCGTTAAGTAGTGACTATGGCTACACCTTC

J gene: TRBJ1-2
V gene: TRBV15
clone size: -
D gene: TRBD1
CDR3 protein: CATSRDTLGQTNYGYTF
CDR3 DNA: TGTGCCACCAGCAGAGATACGTTGGGACAGACAAACTATGGCTACACCTTC

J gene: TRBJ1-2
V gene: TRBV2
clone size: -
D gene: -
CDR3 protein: CARVMTGGYGYTF
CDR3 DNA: TGTGCCAGGGTTATGACAGGCGGCTATGGCTACACCTTC

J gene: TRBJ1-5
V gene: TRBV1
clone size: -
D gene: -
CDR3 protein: CTSSQVEGLSQPQHF
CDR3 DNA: TGCACCAGCAGCCAAGTAGAGGGATTAAGTCAGCCCCAGCATTTT

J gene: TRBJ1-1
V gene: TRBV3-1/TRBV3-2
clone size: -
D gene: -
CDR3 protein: CASSRLEGNTEAFF
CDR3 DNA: TGTGCCAGCAGCCGATTAGAGGGGAACACTGAAGCTTTCTTT

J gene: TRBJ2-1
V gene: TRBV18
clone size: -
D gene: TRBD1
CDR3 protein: CASSRTGDEQFF
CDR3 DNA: TGTGCCAGCTCACGGACAGGGGATGAGCAGTTCTTC

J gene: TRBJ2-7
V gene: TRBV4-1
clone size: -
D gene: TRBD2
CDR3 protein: CASSQVDSGETYEQYF
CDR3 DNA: TGCGCCAGCAGCCAAGTGGATAGCGGGGAAACCTACGAGCAGTACTTC

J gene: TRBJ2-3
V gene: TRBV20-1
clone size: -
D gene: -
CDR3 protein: CSAELDTQYF
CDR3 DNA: TGCAGTGCCGAGTTAGATACGCAGTATTTT

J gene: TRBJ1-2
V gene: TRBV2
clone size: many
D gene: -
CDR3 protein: CASSEALLRGGYTF
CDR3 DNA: TGTGCCAGCAGTGAAGCGCTTCTCCGGGGAGGCTACACCTTC

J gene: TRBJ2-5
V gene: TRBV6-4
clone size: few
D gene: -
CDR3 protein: CASSVDGGRETQYF
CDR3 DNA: TGTGCCAGCAGTGTGGACGGGGGGCGGGAGACCCAGTACTTC

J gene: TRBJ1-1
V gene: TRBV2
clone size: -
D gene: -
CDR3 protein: CAIPLGGEAFF
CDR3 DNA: TGTGCCATCCCTCTGGGCGGGGAAGCTTTCTTT

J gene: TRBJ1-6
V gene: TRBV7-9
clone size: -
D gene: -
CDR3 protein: CASSLAGRLGNSPLHF
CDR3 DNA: TGTGCCAGCAGCTTAGCGGGCCGTCTGGGTAATTCACCCCTCCACTTT

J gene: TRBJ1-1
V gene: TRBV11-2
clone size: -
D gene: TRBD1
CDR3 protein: CASSWGTAEAFF
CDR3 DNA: TGTGCCAGCAGCTGGGGGACAGCTGAAGCTTTCTTT

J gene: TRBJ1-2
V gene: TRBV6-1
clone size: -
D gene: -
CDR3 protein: CASSDGRIGYRNYGYTF
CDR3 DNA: TGTGCCAGCAGTGATGGCAGGATCGGATATAGAAACTATGGCTACACCTTC

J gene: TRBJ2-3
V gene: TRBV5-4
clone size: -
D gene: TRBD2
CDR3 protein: CASSLGPLAASTDTQYF
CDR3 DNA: TGTGCCAGCAGCTTGGGTCCGCTAGCGGCTAGCACAGATACGCAGTATTTT

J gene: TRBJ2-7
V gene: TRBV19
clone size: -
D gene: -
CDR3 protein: CASRKNERGYEQYF
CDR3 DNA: TGTGCCAGTAGGAAGAATGAAAGGGGCTACGAGCAGTACTTC

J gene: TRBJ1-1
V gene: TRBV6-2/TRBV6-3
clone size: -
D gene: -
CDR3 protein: CASSYPGGLNTEAFF
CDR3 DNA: TGTGCCAGCAGTTACCCGGGGGGGTTGAACACCGAAGCTTTCTTT

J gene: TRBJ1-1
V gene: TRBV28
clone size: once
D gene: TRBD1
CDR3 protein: CASSRRQGDPEAFF
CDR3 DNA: TGTGCCAGCAGCCGACGACAGGGGGACCCAGAAGCTTTCTTT

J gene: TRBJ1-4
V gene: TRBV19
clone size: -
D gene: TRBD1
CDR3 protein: CASSEDGQGAFQEKLFF
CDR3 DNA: TGTGCCAGTAGTGAAGATGGGCAGGGGGCATTTCAGGAAAAACTGTTTTTT

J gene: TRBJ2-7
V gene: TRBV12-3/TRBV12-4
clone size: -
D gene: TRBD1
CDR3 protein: CASSTGQGVEQYF
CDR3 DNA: TGTGCCAGCAGTACCGGACAGGGTGTCGAGCAGTACTTC

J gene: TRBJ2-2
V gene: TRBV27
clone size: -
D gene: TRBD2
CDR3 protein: CASRPTSGGYTGELFF
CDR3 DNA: TGTGCCAGCAGACCGACTAGCGGGGGCTACACCGGGGAGCTGTTTTTT

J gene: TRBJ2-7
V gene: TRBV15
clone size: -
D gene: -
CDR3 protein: CATSRDRYEQYF
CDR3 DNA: TGTGCCACCAGCAGAGATCGGTACGAGCAGTACTTC

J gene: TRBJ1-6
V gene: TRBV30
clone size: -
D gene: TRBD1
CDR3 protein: CAWSVLTGLTNSPLHF
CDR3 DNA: TGTGCCTGGAGTGTACTGACAGGGCTGACCAATTCACCCCTCCACTTT

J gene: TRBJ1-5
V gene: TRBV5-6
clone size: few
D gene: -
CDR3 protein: CASSLGRGDNQPQHF
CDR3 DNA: TGTGCCAGCAGCTTGGGGAGGGGAGACAATCAGCCCCAGCATTTT

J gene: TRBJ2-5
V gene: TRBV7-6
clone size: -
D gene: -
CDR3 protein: CASSKHRNQETQYF
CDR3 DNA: TGTGCCAGCAGCAAACACAGAAACCAAGAGACCCAGTACTTC

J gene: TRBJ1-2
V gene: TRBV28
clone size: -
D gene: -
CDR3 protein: CASRGVNYGYTF
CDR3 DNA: TGTGCCAGCAGAGGAGTAAACTATGGCTACACCTTC

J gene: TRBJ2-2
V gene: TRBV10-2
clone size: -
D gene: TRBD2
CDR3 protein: CASNSGGDTGELFF
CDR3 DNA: TGCGCCAGCAACAGCGGGGGAGACACCGGGGAGCTGTTTTTT

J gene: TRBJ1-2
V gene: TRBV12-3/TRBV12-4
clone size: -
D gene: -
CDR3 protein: CASFEAAGYTF
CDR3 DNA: TGTGCCAGCTTCGAGGCGGCCGGCTACACCTTC

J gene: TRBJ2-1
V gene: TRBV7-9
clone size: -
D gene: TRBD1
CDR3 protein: CASSLGDSTNEQFF
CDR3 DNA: TGTGCCAGCAGCTTAGGGGACAGCACAAATGAGCAGTTCTTC

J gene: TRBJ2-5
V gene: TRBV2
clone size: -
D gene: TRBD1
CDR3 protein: CASSGGRGRQQETQYF
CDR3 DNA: TGTGCCAGCAGTGGCGGCAGGGGGAGACAACAAGAGACCCAGTACTTC

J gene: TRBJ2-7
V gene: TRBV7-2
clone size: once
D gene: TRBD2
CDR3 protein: CASSPQAGSSYEQYF
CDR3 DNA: TGTGCCAGCAGCCCTCAAGCGGGGAGCTCCTACGAGCAGTACTTC

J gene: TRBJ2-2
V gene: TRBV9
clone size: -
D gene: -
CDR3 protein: CASSVVAVGGELFF
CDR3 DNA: TGTGCCAGCAGCGTAGTAGCGGTGGGCGGGGAGCTGTTTTTT